Each of the 25 T cell receptor beta chains below was sequenced from the same sample in a study of human T cells and chemical hapten exposure. Each CDR3 protein gets one entry after TCRdb re-called the RACE reads with MiXCR. The sample holds about 120,000 distinct CDR3 sequences; about 12% are singletons and the top ten take 1.4%. The time point here: patch test 1, 2 weeks after DPC sensitization. Treatment given: therapeutic diphenylcyclopropenone sensitization with weekly scalp DPC. Sequenced here: whole blood, sampled in connection with sensitization to the hapten diphenylcyclopropenone (DPC). The receptors shown here come from a woman aged 50 to 65 with alopecia areata. Some clones in this sample may be carry-over from other donors' samples.

This clonotype was found once. This may come from a read error, since a much larger clone is one base off. V gene TRBV3-2 combines with J gene TRBJ1-5; the D call TRBD1 from the table was never checked on the DNA. TRBV3-2 is termed a pseudogene. The length of the CDR3 is 17 residues. The CDR3 DNA follows: TGTGCCAGCAGCCAAGACCTGGACAGGGACAGCAATCAGCCCCAGCATTTT. Translated, it gives CASSQDLDRDSNQPQHF.

This clonotype has just a few counts. This chain joins TRBV19 and TRBJ2-3, with TRBD2 matching over 11 bases. V lost 3 bases, J lost 0 bases, and 8 bases stayed unmatched. CDR1 is LNHDA, CDR2 SQIVND, per germline (reference sequence). This CDR3 is built from 18 residues. For the CDR3, the DNA is TGTGCCAGTAGTATGTATAGCGGGGGGGACTTTAGCACAGATACGCAGTATTTT. It encodes CASSMYSGGDFSTDTQYF.

This clonotype was recorded a few times. The chain employs TRBV20-1 and TRBJ2-7; TRBD2 matches at 8 bases. V lost 3 bases and J lost 3; bases outside the gene matches: 7. Germline lookup yields CDR1 DFQATT and CDR2 SNEGSKA (reference sequence). This CDR3 is 14 amino acids long. The CDR3: CSASGGAGRYEQYF. In DNA, the CDR3 is TGCAGTGCTAGCGGGGGGGCCGGTCGCTACGAGCAGTACTTC.

The chain links TRBV7-6 to TRBJ2-3; 9 bases align to TRBD1. The CDR3 covers 14 residues. J was trimmed by 4 bases and V by 5 bases; bases with no gene match: 4. CDR1 and CDR2 (germline): SGHVS, FNYEAQ. The CDR3 nucleotides are TGTGCCAGCAGCCTAGACAGGGGGGCAGATACGCAGTATTTT. This codes for CASSLDRGADTQYF.

This clonotype was detected a few times. This chain connects TRBV18 to TRBJ1-5; 7 bases agree with TRBD1. CDR1 KGHSH and CDR2 LQKENI come from the germline V gene. The CDR3 runs to 15 residues. J lost 4 bases, V lost 4 bases, and 7 bases had no gene match. The CDR3 nucleotides are TGTGCCAGCTCACTGCCAGGGGGGGCTAATCAGCCCCAGCATTTT. Amino acid sequence: CASSLPGGANQPQHF.

The chain employs TRBV29-1 and TRBJ2-1; tentatively, D is TRBD2 (5 bases). Looked up from germline, CDR1 is SQVTM and CDR2 is ANQGSEA. V dropped 4 bases and J dropped 2 bases, with 18 bases sitting between them. The CDR3 consists of 16 residues. CDR3: CSVVPSALGTYNEQFF. In DNA, the CDR3 is TGCAGCGTTGTCCCCTCGGCACTAGGGACCTACAATGAGCAGTTCTTC.

This clonotype was counted a few times. The V gene is TRBV20-1, the J gene TRBJ2-5; 7 nucleotides agree with TRBD1. Germline V gene sequence: CDR1 DFQATT, CDR2 SNEGSKA (reference sequence). The CDR3 loop spans 13 amino acids. V shed 6 bases, J shed 8 bases, and the junction held 12 bases outside the gene matches. The CDR3 is CSAISPQGFTQYF. The CDR3 nucleotides read TGCAGTGCCATCTCCCCACAGGGGTTCACCCAGTACTTC.

This clonotype was recorded at least ten times. The genes are TRBV7-8 and TRBJ2-5; 7 nucleotides agree with TRBD2. CDR1 is SGHVS and CDR2 is FQNEAQ in the germline V gene. CDR3 length equals 14 residues. Losses at the gene ends were 1 base for V and 4 bases for J; bases not matched to a gene: 3. CDR3 region: CASSLGGRGETQYF. The CDR3 bases are TGTGCCAGCAGCTTAGGCGGGAGAGGAGAGACCCAGTACTTC.

This clonotype has at least ten counts. This chain links TRBV11-2 with TRBJ2-7; D gene ambiguous. Germline V gene sequence: CDR1 SGHAT, CDR2 FQNNGV. Trimming cost V 0 bases and J 3 bases, with 12 bases left between them. The CDR3 spans 15 residues. The CDR3 spells CASSLDGRSYYEQYF. The DNA of the CDR3 is TGTGCCAGCAGCTTAGATGGGCGTAGTTACTACGAGCAGTACTTC.

This chain links TRBV11-1 with TRBJ2-1; D remains ambiguous. V was clipped by 1 base and J by 9 bases, with 13 bases between them. CDR1 and CDR2 from the germline V gene are SGHAT and FQDESV (reference sequence). The CDR3 totals 14 residues. The CDR3 coding sequence is TGTGCCAGCAGCTTAGACCCCAAATCTCGTGAGCAGTTCTTC. Its protein product is CASSLDPKSREQFF.

Ten or more counts support this clonotype. The chain carries TRBV12-5 and TRBJ2-1; tentative D call: TRBD1 (5 bases). Trimming took off 2 bases at V and 5 bases at J, with 13 bases between the two ends. CDR1 and CDR2 (germline): LGHNT, FRNRAP. The CDR3 is made up of 15 amino acids. CDR3 DNA sequence: TGTGCTAGTGGTTTGTCAGGGTACGGCAACAATGAGCAGTTCTTC. This codes for CASGLSGYGNNEQFF.

The chain is built from TRBV11-2 and TRBJ2-1; TRBD2 aligns across 16 bases. J gave up 8 bases and V 6 bases, and 13 bases lay outside the gene matches. The germline gives CDR1 SGHAT, CDR2 FQNNGV. The CDR3 extends over 18 amino acids. CDR3 sequence (DNA): TGTGCCAGCAGTCGAAGGGGGGCCGGGACTAGCGGGAGGGATGAGCAGTTCTTC. Translated: CASSRRGAGTSGRDEQFF. Combining the CDR3 with reference TRBV11-2 and TRBJ2-1 gives the whole variable domain EAGVAQSPRYKIIEKRQSVAFWCNPISGHATLYWYQQILGQGPKLLIQFQNNGVVDDSQLPKDRFSAERLKGVDSTLKIQPAKLEDSAVYLCASSRRGAGTSGRDEQFFGPGTRLTVL.

This clonotype was observed a handful of times. V is TRBV9 and J is TRBJ2-1; D unresolved. With 4 bases removed from V and 0 bases from J, the gap between germline ends came to 11 bases. The CDR3 has 15 residues. In germline, CDR1 is SGDLS, CDR2 YYNGEE. CDR3 sequence: CASSILEFSYNEQFF. CDR3 nucleotides: TGTGCCAGCAGCATACTCGAATTCTCCTACAATGAGCAGTTCTTC.

The J gene is TRBJ2-7, the V gene TRBV20-1, with 8 bases matching TRBD2. Trimming cost V 2 bases and J 1 base; bases outside gene matches: 7. CDR3 length: 15 amino acids. Germline CDR1 and CDR2: DFQATT and SNEGSKA (reference sequence). In DNA, the CDR3 is TGCAGTGCTAGACCGACTAGCGTGGAATCCTACGAGCAGTACTTC. The encoded protein is CSARPTSVESYEQYF.

This clonotype has only a few counts. The chain couples TRBV6-2 or TRBV6-3 to TRBJ2-7; the D is unclear. The germline V gene has CDR1 MNHEY and CDR2 SVGEGT. The CDR3 covers 12 residues. V was shortened by 3 bases and J by 6 bases, with 9 bases between the two germline ends. CDR3 region: CASSYGLREQYF. Here the CDR3 DNA reads TGTGCCAGCAGTTATGGGCTTCGCGAGCAGTACTTC.

The chain employs TRBV11-2 and TRBJ2-5; no clear D. The CDR3 has 13 residues. V lost 7 bases, J lost 5 bases, and 14 bases lay in between. Germline CDR1 and CDR2: SGHAT and FQNNGV. The CDR3 here is CASTSREIETQYF. The CDR3 DNA reads TGTGCCAGCACCTCGAGAGAGATCGAGACCCAGTACTTC.

This clonotype has just a few counts. This chain uses TRBV12-5 with TRBJ1-2; D is undetermined. There are 13 residues in the CDR3. The germline V gene has CDR1 LGHNT and CDR2 FRNRAP. V lost 2 bases to trimming and J lost 1 base, with 5 bases between them. Written as DNA, the CDR3 is TGTGCTAGTGGTTTGAACAATAACTATGGCTACACCTTC. It codes for CASGLNNNYGYTF.

This clonotype was seen ten or more times. The CDR3 region is CASSRGRNTGELFF. The CDR3 nucleotides are TGTGCCAGCTCCAGGGGGCGGAACACCGGGGAGCTGTTTTTT. This sequence joins TRBV7-8 and TRBJ2-2; TRBD1 matches at 8 bases. Germline-derived CDR1 and CDR2 are SGHVS and FQNEAQ. The CDR3 has 14 residues. Germline trimming cut 8 bases from V and 1 base from J; bases unmatched to any gene: 3.

This clonotype has at least ten counts. The chain is built from TRBV4-2 and TRBJ2-1; the match to TRBD2 covers 10 bases. V gave up 0 bases and J gave up 2 bases; unmatched junction bases: 10. Germline V gene lookup returns CDR1 LGHNA and CDR2 YNFKEQ. This CDR3 comprises 19 residues. The DNA for the CDR3 is TGTGCCAGCAGCCAAGATCGGGGCCGAGCGGGAGGGACCTACAATGAGCAGTTCTTC. Its protein is CASSQDRGRAGGTYNEQFF.

This clonotype was counted between two and nine times. V usage is TRBV7-9 and J usage is TRBJ1-1; 7 bases are shared with TRBD1. The CDR3 spans 14 residues. Germline CDR1 reads SEHNR; CDR2 reads FQNEAQ (reference sequence). CDR3: CALTGQLDVGEAFF. The CDR3 region has the DNA TGTGCTCTAACGGGACAGCTAGACGTAGGCGAAGCTTTCTTT.

This clonotype was seen a handful of times. The chain carries TRBV7-4 and TRBJ2-2; no clear D. Germline CDR1 reads SGHVT; CDR2 reads SQSDAQ. CDR3 length equals 16 residues. V shed 3 bases and J shed 1 base, with 12 bases lying between them. The CDR3: CASSFKRFLNTGELFF. The CDR3 DNA follows: TGTGCCAGCAGCTTCAAACGGTTTTTGAACACCGGGGAGCTGTTTTTT.

The V gene is TRBV11-2, the J gene TRBJ1-4; TRBD1 agrees at 10 bases. This CDR3 is 14 amino acids long. Germline assignment: CDR1 SGHAT and CDR2 FQNNGV. J was trimmed by 8 bases and V by 4 bases; bases with no gene match: 4. The CDR3 nucleotides read TGTGCCAGCAGCTACGGACAGGGGGTCGAAAAACTGTTTTTT. It yields the protein CASSYGQGVEKLFF.

This clonotype showed up just a few times. The chain uses TRBV7-2 and TRBJ2-5; TRBD2 matches 11 bases. Germline V gene sequence: CDR1 SGHTA, CDR2 FQGNSA. The CDR3 totals 16 residues. The V segment lost 5 bases and the J segment 3 bases; nucleotides outside the gene matches: 8. CDR3 coding DNA: TGTGCCAGCAGCCTCTTAGCGGGAGGGCCGGAAGAGACCCAGTACTTC. Translating gives CASSLLAGGPEETQYF.

This clonotype was counted between two and nine times. The V and J genes are TRBV29-1 and TRBJ2-1; 7 bases are a match to TRBD2. Germline V gives CDR1 SQVTM, CDR2 ANQGSEA. The length of the CDR3 is 14 residues. Trimming took 7 bases from V and 2 from J; bases not matched to a gene: 8. The CDR3 sequence is CSGGWTRAYNEQFF. As DNA, the CDR3 is TGCAGCGGTGGCTGGACTAGGGCCTACAATGAGCAGTTCTTC.

This clonotype was recorded a few times. The J gene is TRBJ2-7, the V gene TRBV5-4, with 7 positions matching TRBD1. Germline V gives CDR1 SGHNT, CDR2 YYREEE (reference sequence). The CDR3 consists of 15 residues. J was trimmed by 3 bases and V by 3 bases; bases with no gene match: 9. CDR3 sequence reads: CASSYRDSLNYEQYF. CDR3 nucleotides: TGTGCCAGCAGCTACCGGGACAGCTTAAACTACGAGCAGTACTTC.